This passage covers 19 T cell receptor beta chains from one sample sequenced in a study of cytomegalovirus exposure and HLA in healthy donors. This PCR relied on a set of 60 Vbeta primers and 13 Jbeta primers. Only in-frame clones appear in the TCRdb table, and some are missing; sequencing was by immunoSEQ multiplex PCR. This sample carries 55,000 to 85,000 clones, with 3.5% to 4% going to the ten biggest clones. The specimen was PBMCs. The receptors were gathered from a female donor in good health and CMV-seropositive.

The J gene is TRBJ2-3, the V gene TRBV5-1, with 7 bases aligning to TRBD2. The V gene end was trimmed by 4 bases and the J gene end by 2 bases; junction bases not matched to a gene: 4. The CDR3 consists of 14 residues. Germline V lookup: CDR1 SGHRS, CDR2 YFSETQ. CDR3 nucleotide sequence: TGCGCCAGCAGCGCCGGACTAGTCACAGATACGCAGTATTTT. The encoded protein is CASSAGLVTDTQYF.

The V and J genes are TRBV5-6 and TRBJ1-2, with D perhaps TRBD1 (5 bases). Germline values: CDR1 SGHDT, CDR2 YYEEEE. CDR3 length: 13 amino acids. The V and J ends lost 0 bases and 4 bases respectively, with 7 bases between them. The CDR3 is CASSLDRSYGYTF. Written as DNA, the CDR3 is TGTGCCAGCAGCTTGGACAGGTCCTATGGCTACACCTTC.

The chain couples TRBV2 to TRBJ2-7, with 13 bases identical to TRBD2. This CDR3 contains 12 residues. Germline CDR1 and CDR2: SNHLY and FYNNEI. CDR3 sequence: CAARTSGSEQYF. The CDR3 bases are TGTGCAGCCCGGACTAGCGGGAGCGAGCAGTACTTC.

This rearrangement joins TRBV29-1 to TRBJ2-3, with 8 bases matching TRBD2. The junction had 12 bases not matched to a gene; V was cut back by 6 bases and J by 4 bases. The germline V gene encodes CDR1 SQVTM and CDR2 ANQGSEA. This CDR3 comprises 15 residues. CDR3 DNA sequence: TGCAGCGTGGGGAACAGCGGGAGTGGGTCAGATACGCAGTATTTT. Translating gives CSVGNSGSGSDTQYF.

The chain has TRBV11-3 and TRBJ2-3, with 10 bases identical to TRBD1. CDR3 length: 15 amino acids. V lost 6 bases to trimming and J lost 8 bases; unmatched junction nucleotides: 11. Germline CDR1 reads SGHNT; CDR2 reads YENEEA. CDR3 protein: CASSRDRGQVVTQYF. The CDR3 DNA reads TGTGCCAGCAGTCGGGACAGGGGACAAGTGGTTACGCAGTATTTT.

The rearrangement links TRBV9 to TRBJ1-2; 8 bases agree with TRBD1. Germline assignment: CDR1 SGDLS and CDR2 YYNGEE. This CDR3 is 14 amino acids long. V gave up 4 bases and J gave up 8 bases; unmatched junction bases: 10. CDR3 region: CASSTQQGVEGYTF. CDR3 nucleotides: TGTGCCAGCAGCACCCAACAGGGGGTGGAAGGCTACACCTTC.

The rearrangement uses TRBV4-1 and TRBJ2-1; 11 nucleotides match TRBD2. The CDR3 loop spans 16 amino acids. CDR1 and CDR2 (germline): MGHRA, YSYEKL. The V segment lost 1 base and the J segment 5 bases; nucleotides outside the gene matches: 4. The CDR3 sequence: CASSQGLAGTDNEQFF. CDR3 nucleotide sequence: TGCGCCAGCAGCCAAGGACTAGCGGGGACCGACAATGAGCAGTTCTTC.

V gene TRBV5-1 combines with J gene TRBJ1-1; 10 positions match TRBD1. The V gene's germline CDR1 is SGHRS and CDR2 YFSETQ. This CDR3 has 16 residues. With 4 bases clipped from V and 5 bases from J, the junction kept 11 bases outside the gene matches. CDR3 residues: CASSERDRGAWTEAFF. CDR3 DNA sequence: TGCGCCAGCAGCGAACGGGACAGGGGTGCGTGGACTGAAGCTTTCTTT.

V usage is TRBV5-1 and J usage is TRBJ2-7, with TRBD1 identical over 7 bases. Trimming removed 1 base from V and 6 bases from J; junction bases left unmatched: 7. The germline CDR1 and CDR2 sequences are SGHRS and YFSETQ. This CDR3 comprises 14 residues. The CDR3 nucleotides are TGCGCCAGCAGCTTGTCAACAGGGGATCGCGAGCAGTACTTC. Translated: CASSLSTGDREQYF. Full variable domain (rest looked up from reference TRBV5-1 and TRBJ2-7): KAGVTQTPRYLIKTRGQQVTLSCSPISGHRSVSWYQQTPGQGLQFLFEYFSETQRNKGNFPGRFSGRQFSNSRSEMNVSTLELGDSALYLCASSLSTGDREQYFGPGTRLTVT.

The rearrangement links TRBV6-1 to TRBJ1-5; weak D call: TRBD1 (5 bases). V lost 2 bases and J 7 bases, leaving 9 bases between the germline ends. In germline, CDR1 is MNHNS, CDR2 SASEGT. The CDR3 is 13 residues long. The CDR3 sequence is CASSEHAGQPQHF. CDR3 coding DNA: TGTGCCAGCAGTGAACATGCAGGGCAGCCCCAGCATTTT.

The V call is TRBV11-1, the J call TRBJ2-5; D is undetermined. Per germline, CDR1 SGHAT and CDR2 FQDESV (reference sequence). The CDR3 sequence is 13 residues long. Trimming took 3 bases from V and 5 from J, leaving 10 bases between them. The DNA for the CDR3 is TGTGCCAGCAGCTTCGCGGCTGGGGAGACCCAGTACTTC. This codes for CASSFAAGETQYF.

V gene TRBV27 combines with J gene TRBJ2-7, with 8 bases identical to TRBD1. Germline loops: CDR1 MNHEY, CDR2 SMNVEV (reference sequence). CDR3 length equals 14 residues. J lost 4 bases, V lost 2 bases, and 4 bases had no gene match. In nucleotides, the CDR3 is TGTGCCAGCAGTTTACTACAGGGGGGATACGAGCAGTACTTC. This translates into CASSLLQGGYEQYF.

The V and J genes are TRBV20-1 and TRBJ2-7; D unresolved. Germline V gene lookup returns CDR1 DFQATT and CDR2 SNEGSKA (reference sequence). This CDR3 is built from 11 residues. Trimming took off 3 bases at V and 6 bases at J, with 9 bases between the two ends. Here the CDR3 DNA reads TGCAGTGCTAGCCAGATGCTCGAGCAGTACTTC. The encoded protein is CSASQMLEQYF.

The chain carries TRBV5-1 and TRBJ2-3; the D gene is possibly TRBD2 (5 bases). The CDR3 consists of 16 residues. Trimming left V 1 base short and J 1 base short, with 13 bases between. Germline assignment: CDR1 SGHRS and CDR2 YFSETQ. The CDR3 DNA follows: TGCGCCAGCAGCTTGACGAGGGTTGAGGGCACAGATACGCAGTATTTT. Translated: CASSLTRVEGTDTQYF.

The chain combines TRBV19 with TRBJ1-1; D possibly corresponds to TRBD1 (5 bases). V lost 0 bases and J lost 3, with 5 bases in between. This CDR3 comprises 13 residues. Germline V gene lookup returns CDR1 LNHDA and CDR2 SQIVND (reference sequence). The CDR3 here is CASSIDRDTEAFF. The CDR3, as DNA: TGTGCCAGTAGTATAGACAGGGACACTGAAGCTTTCTTT.

V gene TRBV6-1 combines with J gene TRBJ1-2; tentatively, D is TRBD1 (5 bases). The CDR3 has 14 residues. CDR1 is MNHNS, CDR2 SASEGT, per germline. V lost 3 bases, J lost 4 bases, and 12 bases lay in between. The CDR3 DNA reads as TGTGCCAGCAGTGAGTCGGGGGTTGGCTATGGCTACACCTTC. Translating gives CASSESGVGYGYTF.

V gene TRBV11-2 combines with J gene TRBJ2-5; D gene ambiguous. The DNA end is more similar to TRBJ2-7, so the J call may be wrong. The CDR3 is 14 amino acids. Germline V gene data show CDR1 as SGHAT and CDR2 as FQNNGV. The CDR3 is CASSITDTAYEQYF. As DNA, the CDR3 is TGTGCCAGCAGCATCACCGACACAGCCTACGAGCAGTACTTC.

The V call is TRBV28, the J call TRBJ2-2; D ambiguous. From germline, CDR1 is MDHEN and CDR2 SYDVKM. The CDR3 is 12 amino acids. The V end was cut by 4 bases, the J end by 5 bases, with 5 bases between. The CDR3 loop is CASSSTTGELFF. In nucleotides, the CDR3 is TGTGCCAGCAGTTCGACTACCGGGGAGCTGTTTTTT.

The chain is built from TRBV18 and TRBJ2-1, with a weak D call TRBD1 (6 bases). Germline CDR1 and CDR2: KGHSH and LQKENI. The CDR3 loop spans 15 amino acids. V lost 0 bases to trimming and J lost 8 bases, with 14 bases between them. The CDR3 sequence is CASSPPYRAADEQFF. CDR3 sequence (DNA): TGTGCCAGCTCACCACCATACAGGGCGGCCGATGAGCAGTTCTTC. Drawing the rest from reference TRBV18 and TRBJ2-1, the complete variable domain is NAGVMQNPRHLVRRRGQEARLRCSPMKGHSHVYWYRQLPEEGLKFMVYLQKENIIDESGMPKERFSAEFPKEGPSILRIQQVVRGDSAAYFCASSPPYRAADEQFFGPGTRLTVL.